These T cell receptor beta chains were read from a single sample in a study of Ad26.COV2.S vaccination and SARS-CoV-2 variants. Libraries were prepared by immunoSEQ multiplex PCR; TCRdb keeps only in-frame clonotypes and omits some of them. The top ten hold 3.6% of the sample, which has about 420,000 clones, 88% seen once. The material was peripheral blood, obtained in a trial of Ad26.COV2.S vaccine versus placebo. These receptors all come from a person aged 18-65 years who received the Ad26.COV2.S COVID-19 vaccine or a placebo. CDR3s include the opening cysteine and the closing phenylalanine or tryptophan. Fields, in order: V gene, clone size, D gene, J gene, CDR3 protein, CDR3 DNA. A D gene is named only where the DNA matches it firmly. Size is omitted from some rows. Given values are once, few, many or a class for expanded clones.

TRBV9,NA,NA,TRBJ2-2,CASSVVRGGELFF,TGTGCCAGCAGCGTAGTCAGGGGCGGGGAGCTGTTTTTT
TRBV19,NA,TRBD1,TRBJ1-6,CASSRPGTANSPLHF,TGTGCCAGTAGTAGACCCGGGACAGCTAATTCACCCCTCCACTTT
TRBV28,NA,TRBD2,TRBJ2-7,CASRRRGGEAYEQYF,TGTGCCAGCAGGCGCCGGGGGGGAGAAGCCTACGAGCAGTACTTC
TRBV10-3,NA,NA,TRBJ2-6,CAISVTQGLPSRANVLTF,TGTGCCATCAGTGTGACGCAGGGTCTCCCATCTCGGGCCAACGTCCTGACTTTC
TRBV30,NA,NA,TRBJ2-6,CAWRDPTSGANVLTF,TGTGCCTGGAGGGACCCGACCTCTGGGGCCAACGTCCTGACTTTC
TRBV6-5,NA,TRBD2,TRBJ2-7,CASSYGSGGASQYF,TGTGCCAGCAGTTACGGTAGCGGGGGGGCATCCCAGTACTTC
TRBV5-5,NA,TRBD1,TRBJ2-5,CASAERDRVETQYF,TGTGCCAGCGCGGAACGGGACAGGGTCGAGACCCAGTACTTC
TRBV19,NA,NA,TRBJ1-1,CASSISRGKFVNTEAFF,TGTGCCAGTAGTATTTCGAGAGGAAAATTCGTGAACACTGAAGCTTTCTTT
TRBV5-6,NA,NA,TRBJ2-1,CASSLVQGDEQFF,TGTGCCAGCAGCTTGGTCCAGGGTGACGAGCAGTTCTTC
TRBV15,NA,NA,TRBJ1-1,CATSRDQGRGAFF,TGTGCCACCAGCAGAGACCAGGGGCGAGGGGCTTTCTTT
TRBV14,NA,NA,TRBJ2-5,CASSQGGWRQETQYF,TGTGCCAGCAGCCAAGGGGGTTGGAGGCAAGAGACCCAGTACTTC
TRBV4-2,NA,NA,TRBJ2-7,CASSHYTRDVSSYEQYF,TGTGCCAGCAGCCACTATACCCGGGACGTGAGCTCCTACGAGCAGTACTTC
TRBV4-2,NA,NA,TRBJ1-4,CASSQPGTRGEKLFF,TGTGCCAGCAGCCAACCCGGGACCCGCGGAGAAAAACTGTTTTTT
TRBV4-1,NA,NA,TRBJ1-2,CASSQVSGAPHYGYTF,TGCGCCAGCAGCCAAGTCTCCGGAGCCCCCCACTATGGCTACACCTTC
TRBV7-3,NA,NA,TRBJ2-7,CASSQEGYSSTSEQYF,TGTGCCAGCAGCCAAGAAGGTTACAGTAGTACATCCGAGCAGTACTTC
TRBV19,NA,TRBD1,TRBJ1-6,CASRPGQGTPLHF,TGTGCCAGTAGGCCGGGACAGGGAACACCCCTCCACTTT
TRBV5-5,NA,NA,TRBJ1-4,CASSLAVGAFGFF,TGTGCCAGCAGCTTGGCCGTAGGGGCGTTTGGGTTTTTT
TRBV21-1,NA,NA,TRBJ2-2,CASSKALTGELFF,TGTGCCAGCAGCAAAGCGCTTACCGGGGAGCTGTTTTTT
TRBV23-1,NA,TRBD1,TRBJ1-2,CASSQTPTGQTPPNYGYTF,TGCGCCAGCAGTCAAACCCCTACGGGACAGACTCCACCTAACTATGGCTACACCTTC
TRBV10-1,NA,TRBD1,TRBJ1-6,CAGGTVYNSPLHF,TGCGCCGGGGGGACAGTTTATAATTCACCCCTCCACTTT
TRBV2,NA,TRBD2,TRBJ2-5,CASSGGAGEETQYF,TGTGCCAGCAGTGGCGGGGCGGGGGAAGAGACCCAGTACTTC
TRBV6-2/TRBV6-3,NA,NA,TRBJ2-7,CASSYRTPYEQYF,TGTGCCAGCAGTTACAGGACCCCCTACGAGCAGTACTTC
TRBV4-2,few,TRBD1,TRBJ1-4,CASSPSLGTGWGKLFF,TGTGCCAGCAGTCCTTCCTTAGGGACAGGTTGGGGAAAACTGTTTTTT
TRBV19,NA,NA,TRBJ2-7,CASSIGGGNEQYF,TGTGCCAGTAGTATTGGAGGCGGCAACGAGCAGTACTTC
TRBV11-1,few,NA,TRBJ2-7,CASSLAAYSYEQYF,TGTGCCAGCAGCTTAGCGGCGTACTCCTACGAGCAGTACTTC
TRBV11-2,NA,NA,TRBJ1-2,CASSLNRGYTF,TGTGCCAGCAGCTTGAACCGGGGCTACACCTTC
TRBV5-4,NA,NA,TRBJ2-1,CASSFVATDEQFF,TGTGCCAGCAGCTTCGTGGCTACGGATGAGCAGTTCTTC
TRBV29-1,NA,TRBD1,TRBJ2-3,CSVPPGTGSTDTQYF,TGCAGCGTACCCCCCGGGACAGGGTCCACAGATACGCAGTATTTT
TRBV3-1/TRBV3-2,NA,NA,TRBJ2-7,CASSQETGASSYEQYF,TGTGCCAGCAGCCAAGAGACAGGAGCGTCCTCCTACGAGCAGTACTTC
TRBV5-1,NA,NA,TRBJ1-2,CASSLEAGDYGYTF,TGCGCCAGCAGCTTGGAAGCAGGGGACTATGGCTACACCTTC